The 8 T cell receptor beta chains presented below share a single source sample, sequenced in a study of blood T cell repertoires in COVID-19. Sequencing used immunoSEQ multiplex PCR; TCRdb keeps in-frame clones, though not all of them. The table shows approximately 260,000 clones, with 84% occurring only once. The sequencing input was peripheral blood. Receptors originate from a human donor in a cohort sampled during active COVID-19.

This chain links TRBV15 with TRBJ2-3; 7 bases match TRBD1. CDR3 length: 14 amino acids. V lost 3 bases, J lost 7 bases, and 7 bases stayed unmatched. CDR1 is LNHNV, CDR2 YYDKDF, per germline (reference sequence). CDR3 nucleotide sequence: TGTGCCACCAGCAGGGGACAGTACGGGAATACGCAGTATTTT. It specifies CATSRGQYGNTQYF.

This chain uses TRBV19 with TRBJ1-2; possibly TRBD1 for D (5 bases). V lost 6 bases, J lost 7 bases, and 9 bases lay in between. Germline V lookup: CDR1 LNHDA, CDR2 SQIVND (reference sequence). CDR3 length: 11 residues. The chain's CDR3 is CASRRQFGYTF. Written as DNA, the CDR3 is TGTGCCAGTAGGAGACAGTTTGGCTACACCTTC.

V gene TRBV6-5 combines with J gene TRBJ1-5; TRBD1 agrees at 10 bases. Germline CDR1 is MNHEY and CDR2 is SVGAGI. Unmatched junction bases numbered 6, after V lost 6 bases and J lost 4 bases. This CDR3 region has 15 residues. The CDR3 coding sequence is TGTGCCAGCAGCCAGACAGGGGGCTTGAATCAGCCCCAGCATTTT. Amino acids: CASSQTGGLNQPQHF.

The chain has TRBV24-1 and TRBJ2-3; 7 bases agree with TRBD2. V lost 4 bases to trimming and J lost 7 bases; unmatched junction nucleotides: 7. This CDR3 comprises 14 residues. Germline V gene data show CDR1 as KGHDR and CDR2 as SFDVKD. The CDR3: CATSDQGSGYTQYF. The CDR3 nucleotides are TGTGCCACCAGTGACCAGGGTAGCGGGTATACGCAGTATTTT.

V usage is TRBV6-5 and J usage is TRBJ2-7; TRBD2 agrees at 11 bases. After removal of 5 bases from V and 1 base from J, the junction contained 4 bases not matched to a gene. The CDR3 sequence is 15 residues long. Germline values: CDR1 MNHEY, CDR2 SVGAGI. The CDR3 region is CASSRTSGSSYEQYF. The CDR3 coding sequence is TGTGCCAGCAGTAGAACTAGCGGGAGTTCCTACGAGCAGTACTTC.

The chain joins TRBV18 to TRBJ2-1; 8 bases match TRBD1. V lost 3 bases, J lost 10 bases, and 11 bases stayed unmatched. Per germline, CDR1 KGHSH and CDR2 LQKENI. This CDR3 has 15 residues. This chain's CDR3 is CASSPTPSSGGEQFF. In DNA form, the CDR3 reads TGTGCCAGCTCACCGACACCTTCGTCAGGGGGCGAGCAGTTCTTC.

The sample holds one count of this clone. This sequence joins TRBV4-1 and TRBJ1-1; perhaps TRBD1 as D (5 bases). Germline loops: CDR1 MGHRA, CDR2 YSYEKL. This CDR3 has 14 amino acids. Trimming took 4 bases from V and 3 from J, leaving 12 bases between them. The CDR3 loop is CASSRVIGDTEAFF. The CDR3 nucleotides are TGCGCCAGCAGCCGCGTAATAGGGGACACTGAAGCTTTCTTT.

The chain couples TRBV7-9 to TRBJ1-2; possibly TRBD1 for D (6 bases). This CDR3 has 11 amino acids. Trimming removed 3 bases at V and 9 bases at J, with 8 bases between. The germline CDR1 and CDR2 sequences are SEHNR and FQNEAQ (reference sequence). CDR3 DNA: TGTGCCAGCAGCTTCGGACAGAGCTACACCTTC. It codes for CASSFGQSYTF.